What follows are 17 T cell receptor beta chains derived from one specimen sequenced in a study of T cells in localized non-small cell lung cancer. Sequenced by immunoSEQ multiplex PCR; TCRdb stores in-frame clones only, minus some. This table has roughly 67,000 clones, 80% to 90% appearing once. This material consisted of peripheral blood, taken before any cancer treatment. All receptors come from a female donor older than 55 with stage I lung adenocarcinoma.

V gene TRBV19 combines with J gene TRBJ2-3, with TRBD2 matching over 11 bases. After removal of 2 bases from V and 3 bases from J, the junction contained 4 bases not matched to a gene. The CDR3 length is 16 residues. Germline V lookup: CDR1 LNHDA, CDR2 SQIVND (reference sequence). The CDR3 DNA is TGTGCCAGTAGTATACTTAGCGGGAGGGTAACAGATACGCAGTATTTT. Its protein product is CASSILSGRVTDTQYF.

This clone has a single count. J is TRBJ1-3 and V is TRBV14; D unclear. The CDR3 is 15 amino acids. In germline, CDR1 is SGHDN, CDR2 FVKESK. Trimming shortened V by 1 base and J by 1 base, and 8 bases separated the two germline ends. CDR3 DNA: TGTGCCAGCAGCCAAGGGCTTAAATCTGGAAACACCATATATTTT. It specifies CASSQGLKSGNTIYF.

V is TRBV5-4 and J is TRBJ1-3; D is possibly TRBD1 (6 bases). CDR1 and CDR2 from the germline V gene are SGHNT and YYREEE (reference sequence). Trimming took 4 bases from V and 0 from J, leaving 14 bases between them. The CDR3 has 16 amino acids. This CDR3 is CASSLGDRRSGNTIYF. As DNA, the CDR3 is TGTGCCAGCAGCCTGGGTGACAGGCGCTCTGGAAACACCATATATTTT.

The chain uses TRBV4-1 and TRBJ2-7; D gene unclear. This CDR3 is 14 amino acids long. Trimming stripped 0 bases from V and 4 bases from J, with 10 bases between. CDR1 and CDR2 (germline): MGHRA, YSYEKL. This CDR3 is CASSQDGPKYEQYF. CDR3 nucleotides: TGCGCCAGCAGCCAAGATGGTCCCAAGTACGAGCAGTACTTC.

This chain links TRBV7-9 with TRBJ2-5, with D possibly TRBD1 on 5 matching bases. CDR1 is SEHNR, CDR2 FQNEAQ, per germline (reference sequence). V shed 5 bases and J shed 4 bases, with 11 bases lying between them. The CDR3 is 13 amino acids. The CDR3 DNA reads as TGTGCCAGCAGCCGATCTAGGGGAGAGACCCAGTACTTC. Its translation: CASSRSRGETQYF.

V usage is TRBV30 and J usage is TRBJ2-1; TRBD2 agrees at 9 bases. CDR3 length equals 19 residues. The germline V gene has CDR1 GTSNPN and CDR2 SVGIG (reference sequence). The junction had 18 bases not matched to a gene; V was cut back by 0 bases and J by 6 bases. The CDR3 sequence is CAWSVGRISGSMGGNEQFF. DNA for the CDR3: TGTGCCTGGAGTGTAGGGAGGATTAGCGGGAGTATGGGTGGCAATGAGCAGTTCTTC.

This chain uses TRBV19 with TRBJ2-5; TRBD1 aligns across 10 bases. Trimming took 5 bases from V and 4 from J; bases not matched to a gene: 4. CDR1 and CDR2 (germline): LNHDA, SQIVND (reference sequence). This CDR3 spans 14 amino acids. The CDR3 loop is CASSSGQGSETQYF. For the CDR3, the DNA is TGTGCCAGTAGTTCGGGACAGGGGTCAGAGACCCAGTACTTC. The full variable domain, with the rest looked up from reference TRBV19 and TRBJ2-5, is DGGITQSPKYLFRKEGQNVTLSCEQNLNHDAMYWYRQDPGQGLRLIYYSQIVNDFQKGDIAEGYSVSREKKESFPLTVTSAQKNPTAFYLCASSSGQGSETQYFGPGTRLLVL.

This chain uses TRBV6-1 with TRBJ2-1; D is perhaps TRBD2 (5 bases). CDR1 is MNHNS and CDR2 is SASEGT in the germline V gene. V lost 4 bases to trimming and J lost 2 bases, with 15 bases between them. The CDR3 loop spans 16 amino acids. In DNA form, the CDR3 reads TGTGCCAGCAGTGGAGCAACGGGGAAGACCTACAATGAGCAGTTCTTC. Translated: CASSGATGKTYNEQFF.

The rearrangement joins TRBV5-1 to TRBJ1-6; 9 nucleotides agree with TRBD1. Looked up from germline, CDR1 is SGHRS and CDR2 is YFSETQ. CDR3 size: 14 residues. The V segment lost 4 bases and the J segment 10 bases; nucleotides outside the gene matches: 6. Here the CDR3 DNA reads TGCGCCAGCAGCGCTACAGGGGGCGGATCACCCCTCCACTTT. Translating it yields CASSATGGGSPLHF.

The chain links TRBV27 to TRBJ2-2; D remains unclear. Germline V gene data show CDR1 as MNHEY and CDR2 as SMNVEV (reference sequence). The CDR3 consists of 17 residues. V lost 2 bases and J 6 bases, leaving 19 bases between the germline ends. The CDR3 protein is CASSLRVPIPPPGELFF. CDR3 in DNA: TGTGCCAGCAGTTTAAGGGTCCCCATACCTCCCCCCGGGGAGCTGTTTTTT.

This chain joins TRBV29-1 and TRBJ1-1; D may be TRBD1 (5 bases). Trimming took 5 bases from V and 1 from J, leaving 11 bases between them. The germline CDR1 and CDR2 sequences are SQVTM and ANQGSEA. The CDR3 has 13 residues. The CDR3 region has the DNA TGCAGCGTTTCCGGGACGAAGAACACTGAAGCTTTCTTT. Protein product: CSVSGTKNTEAFF. Looking up the rest from reference TRBV29-1 and TRBJ1-1 gives the full variable domain: SAVISQKPSRDICQRGTSLTIQCQVDSQVTMMFWYRQQPGQSLTLIATANQGSEATYESGFVIDKFPISRPNLTFSTLTVSNMSPEDSSIYLCSVSGTKNTEAFFGQGTRLTVV.

This chain connects TRBV10-3 to TRBJ1-6; perhaps TRBD1 as D (5 bases). V was pared by 8 bases and J by 6 bases, with 14 bases between. In germline, CDR1 is ENHRY, CDR2 SYGVKD. This CDR3 contains 14 residues. The CDR3 region is CAIRGTAGNSPLHF. CDR3 coding DNA: TGTGCCATCCGAGGGACCGCCGGTAATTCACCCCTCCACTTT.

This CDR3 reads CASSRDRVGAFF. Here the CDR3 DNA reads TGTGCCAGCAGTAGGGACAGGGTCGGGGCTTTCTTT. The chain employs TRBV2 and TRBJ1-1; the match to TRBD1 covers 9 bases. V trimming: 5 bases; J trimming: 11 bases; junction bases outside the gene matches: 6. Germline CDR1 is SNHLY and CDR2 is FYNNEI. The CDR3 totals 12 residues.

The chain joins TRBV6-1 to TRBJ2-4; TRBD1 might be the D (6 bases). The germline V gene encodes CDR1 MNHNS and CDR2 SASEGT. The length of the CDR3 is 14 residues. The V and J ends lost 6 bases and 2 bases respectively, with 11 bases between them. The CDR3 DNA reads as TGTGCCAGCAGCGGCGGACAGTCCAAAAACATTCAGTACTTC. Translating gives CASSGGQSKNIQYF.

In its sample, this clone was seen a few times. This chain's CDR3 is CASSSAGTGTYNEQFF. In nucleotides, the CDR3 is TGTGCCAGCAGTTCAGCCGGGACAGGGACCTACAATGAGCAGTTCTTC. This rearrangement joins TRBV6-6 to TRBJ2-1; TRBD1 matches 9 bases. Looked up from germline, CDR1 is MNHNY and CDR2 is SVGAGI (reference sequence). The CDR3 is 16 residues long. With V trimmed by 4 bases and J by 2 bases, 6 bases remained unmatched.

This clone was counted once. This chain links TRBV27 with TRBJ2-3; D gene uncertain. Trimming left V 6 bases short and J 11 bases short, with 18 bases between. The CDR3 is 13 residues long. Looked up from germline, CDR1 is MNHEY and CDR2 is SMNVEV (reference sequence). CDR3 in DNA: TGTGCCAGCAGCCCCAACGCCGTCTTGGGGCAGTATTTT. Amino acid sequence: CASSPNAVLGQYF.

The CDR3 reads CASSSVIRTGELFF. The CDR3 DNA sequence: TGTGCCAGCAGTTCGGTGATCAGGACCGGGGAGCTGTTTTTT. The gene calls are TRBV27 and TRBJ2-2; D gene ambiguous. This CDR3 is 14 amino acids long. Germline V gene sequence: CDR1 MNHEY, CDR2 SMNVEV (reference sequence). Trimming removed 4 bases from V and 5 bases from J, with 11 bases in between.